A selection of T cell receptor beta chains follows, all from one sample in a study of shared clonotypes between healthy human individuals. Here immunoSEQ multiplex PCR was the method, and the copy in TCRdb shows in-frame clones only, minus some. This sample has under 200,000 clones, with approximately 92% found just once. Sequencing input: naive CD4+ T cells sorted from blood. The receptor set was obtained from a woman aged 25-40 years in good health. Both conserved end residues are part of each CDR3. The D gene is left open where the match is weak. Only some rows state a clone size, as once, few, many or a class for expanded clones.

d_call j_call v_call clone_size cdr3_aa cdr3_nt
NA TRBJ2-2 TRBV18 NA CASSPREGGANTGELFF TGTGCCAGCTCACCCCGAGAGGGGGGAGCGAACACCGGGGAGCTGTTTTTT
TRBD1 TRBJ2-1 TRBV2 NA CASRGDRGRGEQFF TGTGCCAGCAGAGGGGACAGGGGAAGGGGTGAGCAGTTCTTC
NA TRBJ2-7 TRBV4-2 NA CASSQAGVGSYEQYF TGTGCCAGCAGCCAAGCGGGAGTTGGGTCCTACGAGCAGTACTTC
NA TRBJ2-1 TRBV18 NA CASSPRGDNEQFF TGTGCCAGCTCACCGAGGGGGGACAATGAGCAGTTCTTC
NA TRBJ2-7 TRBV5-1 NA CASSSDRLGQYF TGCGCCAGCAGCTCCGATCGTCTTGGACAGTACTTC
TRBD1 TRBJ2-6 TRBV19 NA CASSIRGPGANVLTF TGTGCCAGTAGTATCAGGGGGCCTGGGGCCAACGTCCTGACTTTC
NA TRBJ2-3 TRBV2 NA CASSESGVTDTQYF TGTGCCAGCAGTGAATCAGGAGTCACAGATACGCAGTATTTT
NA TRBJ1-2 TRBV2 once CASSPGRENYGYTF TGTGCCAGCAGCCCTGGCAGGGAAAACTATGGCTACACCTTC
TRBD2 TRBJ2-7 TRBV7-9 NA CASSTGLAGGPLSLYEQYF TGTGCCAGCAGCACAGGACTAGCGGGAGGGCCTCTATCTCTTTACGAGCAGTACTTC
NA TRBJ1-2 TRBV27 NA CASSSSLGGGSGYTF TGTGCCAGCAGTTCCTCTTTGGGGGGAGGCTCTGGCTACACCTTC
TRBD1 TRBJ2-7 TRBV6-5 NA CASIDRAYEQYF TGTGCCAGCATTGACAGGGCCTACGAGCAGTACTTC
TRBD1 TRBJ2-2 TRBV19 NA CASSHGQATWDITNTGELFF TGTGCCAGTAGCCATGGACAGGCGACATGGGACATAACGAACACCGGGGAGCTGTTTTTT
NA TRBJ2-7 TRBV11-2 NA CASSLAPRGFGEQYF TGTGCCAGCAGCCTGGCTCCCAGGGGTTTCGGCGAGCAGTACTTC
NA TRBJ1-5 TRBV19 NA CASSDIQGRQPQHF TGTGCCAGTAGTGATATACAGGGTAGGCAGCCCCAGCATTTT
TRBD2 TRBJ2-7 TRBV7-9 NA CASSLGAGGPDEQYF TGTGCCAGCAGCTTAGGAGCGGGAGGGCCGGACGAGCAGTACTTC
TRBD2 TRBJ2-5 TRBV15 NA CATSRDKREGWETQYF TGTGCCACCAGCAGAGATAAGCGGGAGGGCTGGGAGACCCAGTACTTC
NA TRBJ1-1 TRBV9 NA CASSVYGPGAFF TGTGCCAGCAGCGTATACGGTCCGGGTGCTTTCTTT
NA TRBJ1-5 TRBV28 NA CASSSPGPTSQHF TGTGCCAGCAGCTCCCCCGGCCCAACGTCCCAGCATTTT